This entry features one T cell receptor (beta chain) sequence. The antigen is not known. Extraction of RNA preceded its reverse transcription into cDNA, which served as the sequencing template. Libraries were prepared by immunoSEQ multiplex PCR; TCRdb keeps only in-frame clonotypes and omits some of them. The sample holds 90,000 to 130,000 clones, about three fifths seen once. CDR3 length: 16 residues. Trimming removed 5 bases from V and 6 bases from J, with 21 bases in between. Germline V gene lookup returns CDR1 SGHVS and CDR2 FNYEAQ. The source of the sample is a study of CD8+ T cells in alopecia areata. Study-wide background: Twice a day, 5 to 10 mg of oral tofacitinib was administered to treated patients.

Study-level points and caveats: Scalp data also include sequences from resident alphabeta T cells of normal skin. While tofacitinib was given, many expanded lesional clones persisted in scalp and blood.

Treatment described: oral pan-JAK inhibitor, 5-10 mg twice daily. The chain uses TRBV7-6 and TRBJ2-3; D is unclear. The TCR originated in a human donor with alopecia areata. The starting material was CD8+ T cells sorted from blood, obtained at week 24, from a patient treated with tofacitinib. The CDR3 spells CASSPSPRIVLDTQYF. DNA of the CDR3: TGTGCCAGCAGCCCCTCCCCTAGGATCGTCTTGGATACGCAGTATTTT.